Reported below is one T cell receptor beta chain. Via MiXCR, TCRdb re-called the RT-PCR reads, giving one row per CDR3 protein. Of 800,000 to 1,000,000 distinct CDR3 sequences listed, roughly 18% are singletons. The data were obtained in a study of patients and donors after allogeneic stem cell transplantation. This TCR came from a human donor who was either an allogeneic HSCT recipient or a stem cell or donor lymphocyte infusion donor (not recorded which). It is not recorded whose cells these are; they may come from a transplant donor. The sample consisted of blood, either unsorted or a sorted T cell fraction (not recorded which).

CDR3 DNA: TGTGCCAGCAGTTTAAGTTCTGGCGGAGTCCCCCACGAGCAGTACTTC. The encoded protein is CASSLSSGGVPHEQYF. The V call is TRBV28, the J call TRBJ2-7; D gene unclear. The ends were cut back, 2 bases at V and 5 bases at J, with 19 bases in the middle. CDR1 and CDR2 from the germline V gene are MDHEN and SYDVKM. This CDR3 is built from 16 residues. The entire variable domain, with the rest obtained from reference TRBV28 and TRBJ2-7, is as follows: DVKVTQSSRYLVKRTGEKVFLECVQDMDHENMFWYRQDPGLGLRLIYFSYDVKMKEKGDIPEGYSVSREKKERFSLILESASTNQTSMYLCASSLSSGGVPHEQYFGPGTRLTVT.